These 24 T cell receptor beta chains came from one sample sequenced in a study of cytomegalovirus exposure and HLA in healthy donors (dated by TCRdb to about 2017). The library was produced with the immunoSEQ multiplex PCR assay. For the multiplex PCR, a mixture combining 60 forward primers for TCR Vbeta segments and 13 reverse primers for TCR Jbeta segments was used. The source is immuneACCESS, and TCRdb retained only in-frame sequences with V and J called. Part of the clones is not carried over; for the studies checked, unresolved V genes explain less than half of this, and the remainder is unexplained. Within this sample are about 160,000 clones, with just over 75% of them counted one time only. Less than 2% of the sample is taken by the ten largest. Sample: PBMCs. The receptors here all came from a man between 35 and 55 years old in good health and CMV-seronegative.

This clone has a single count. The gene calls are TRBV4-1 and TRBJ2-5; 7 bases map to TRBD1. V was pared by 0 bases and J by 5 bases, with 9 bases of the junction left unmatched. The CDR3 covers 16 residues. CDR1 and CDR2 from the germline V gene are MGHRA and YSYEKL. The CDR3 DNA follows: TGCGCCAGCAGCCAAGATTACAGGGGCGCAGATGAGACCCAGTACTTC. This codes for CASSQDYRGADETQYF.

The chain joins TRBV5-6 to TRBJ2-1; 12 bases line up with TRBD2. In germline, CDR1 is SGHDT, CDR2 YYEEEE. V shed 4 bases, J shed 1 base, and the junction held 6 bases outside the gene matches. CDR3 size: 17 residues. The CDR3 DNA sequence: TGTGCCAGCAGCCTCCTAGCGGGAGGGCCTTCCTACAATGAGCAGTTCTTC. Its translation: CASSLLAGGPSYNEQFF.

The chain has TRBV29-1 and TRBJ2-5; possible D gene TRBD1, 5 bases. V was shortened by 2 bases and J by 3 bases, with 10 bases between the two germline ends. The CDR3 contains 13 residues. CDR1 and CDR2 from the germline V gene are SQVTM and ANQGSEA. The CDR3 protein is CSVERGWEETQYF. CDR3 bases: TGCAGCGTTGAAAGGGGCTGGGAAGAGACCCAGTACTTC.

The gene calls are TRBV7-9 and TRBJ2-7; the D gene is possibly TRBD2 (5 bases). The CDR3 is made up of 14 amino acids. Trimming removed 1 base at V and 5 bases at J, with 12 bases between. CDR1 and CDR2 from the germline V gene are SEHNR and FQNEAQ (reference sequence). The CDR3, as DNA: TGTGCCAGCAGCTTAGAGGGCGGACTCCACGAGCAGTACTTC. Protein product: CASSLEGGLHEQYF.

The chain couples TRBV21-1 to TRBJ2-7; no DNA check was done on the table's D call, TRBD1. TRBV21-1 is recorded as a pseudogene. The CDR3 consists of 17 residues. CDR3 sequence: CASSCSTGGFDSYEQYV. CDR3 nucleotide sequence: TGTGCCAGCAGCTGTTCTACAGGGGGTTTTGACTCCTACGAGCAGTACGTC.

In DNA, the CDR3 is TGTGCCAGCAGCTCATCGACAGGGAGCTCCTACAATGAGCAGTTCTTC. Translated: CASSSSTGSSYNEQFF. The chain combines TRBV7-8 with TRBJ2-1, with 7 bases that match TRBD1. This CDR3 region has 16 residues. Germline CDR1 SGHVS, CDR2 FQNEAQ. The V and J ends lost 4 bases and 0 bases, in that order; junction bases with no gene match: 6. Using reference TRBV7-8 and TRBJ2-1 for the parts outside the CDR3, the full variable domain is GAGVSQSPRYKVAKRGQDVALRCDPISGHVSLFWYQQALGQGPEFLTYFQNEAQLDKSGLPSDRFFAERPEGSVSTLKIQRTQQEDSAVYLCASSSSTGSSYNEQFFGPGTRLTVL.

The CDR3 region has the DNA TGTGCCAGCAGGACTAGCGGATACAATGAGCAGTTCTTC. Residues: CASRTSGYNEQFF. V gene TRBV25-1 combines with J gene TRBJ2-1; 9 nucleotides agree with TRBD2. CDR1 MGHDK and CDR2 SYGVNS come from the germline V gene. J was trimmed by 4 bases and V by 6 bases; bases with no gene match: 1. This CDR3 has 13 amino acids.

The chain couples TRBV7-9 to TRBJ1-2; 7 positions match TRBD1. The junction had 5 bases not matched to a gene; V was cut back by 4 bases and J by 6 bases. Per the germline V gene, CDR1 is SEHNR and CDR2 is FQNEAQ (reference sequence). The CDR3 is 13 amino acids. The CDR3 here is CASSYRGLDGYTF. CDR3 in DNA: TGTGCCAGCAGCTATAGGGGGCTTGATGGCTACACCTTC.

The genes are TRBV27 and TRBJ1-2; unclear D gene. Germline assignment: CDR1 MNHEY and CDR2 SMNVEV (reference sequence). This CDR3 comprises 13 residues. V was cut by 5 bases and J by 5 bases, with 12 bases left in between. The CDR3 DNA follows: TGTGCCAGCAGTCGTCAGGTGAATTATGGCTACACCTTC. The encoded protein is CASSRQVNYGYTF.

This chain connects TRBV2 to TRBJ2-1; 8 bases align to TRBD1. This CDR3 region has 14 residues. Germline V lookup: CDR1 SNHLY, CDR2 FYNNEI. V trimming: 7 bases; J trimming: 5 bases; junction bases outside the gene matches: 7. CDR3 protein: CASTGQGADNEQFF. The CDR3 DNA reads TGTGCCAGCACTGGGCAGGGGGCAGACAATGAGCAGTTCTTC.

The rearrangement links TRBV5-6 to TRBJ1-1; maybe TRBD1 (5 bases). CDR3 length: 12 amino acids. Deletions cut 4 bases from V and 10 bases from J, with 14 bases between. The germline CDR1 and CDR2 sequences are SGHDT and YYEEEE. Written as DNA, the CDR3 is TGTGCCAGCAGCGGAAACAGGTTGGGAGCTTTCTTT. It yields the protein CASSGNRLGAFF.

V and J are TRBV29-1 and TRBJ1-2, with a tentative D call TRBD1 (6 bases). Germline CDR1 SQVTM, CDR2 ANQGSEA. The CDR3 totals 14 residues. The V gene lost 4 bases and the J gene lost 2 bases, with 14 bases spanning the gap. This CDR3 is CSVVDSAVNYGYTF. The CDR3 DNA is TGCAGCGTTGTGGACAGTGCCGTAAACTATGGCTACACCTTC.

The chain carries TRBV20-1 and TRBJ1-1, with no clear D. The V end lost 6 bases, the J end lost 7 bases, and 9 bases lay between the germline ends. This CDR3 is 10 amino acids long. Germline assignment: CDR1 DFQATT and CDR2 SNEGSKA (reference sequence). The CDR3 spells CSAWANEAFF. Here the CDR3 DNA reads TGCAGTGCCTGGGCAAATGAAGCTTTCTTT.

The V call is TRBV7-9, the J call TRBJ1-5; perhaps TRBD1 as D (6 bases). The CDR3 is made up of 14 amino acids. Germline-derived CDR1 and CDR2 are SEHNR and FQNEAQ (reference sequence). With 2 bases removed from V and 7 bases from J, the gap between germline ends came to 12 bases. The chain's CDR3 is CASSLSQGNQPQHF. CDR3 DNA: TGTGCCAGCAGCTTATCACAGGGAAACCAGCCCCAGCATTTT.

The CDR3 protein is CASSYRQDGYTF. The CDR3 DNA reads as TGTGCCAGCAGTTACCGGCAGGATGGCTACACCTTC. The chain has TRBV6-5 and TRBJ1-2, with D uncertain. This CDR3 is 12 amino acids long. CDR1 is MNHEY and CDR2 is SVGAGI in the germline V gene. Deletions cut 2 bases from V and 6 bases from J, with 7 bases between.

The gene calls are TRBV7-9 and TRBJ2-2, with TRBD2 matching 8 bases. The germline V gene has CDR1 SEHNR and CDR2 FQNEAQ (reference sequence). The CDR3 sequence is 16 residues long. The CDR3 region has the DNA TGTTCCACCACCCGCGGGGGACTAGTGAACACCGGGGAGCTGTTTTTT. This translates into CSTTRGGLVNTGELFF.

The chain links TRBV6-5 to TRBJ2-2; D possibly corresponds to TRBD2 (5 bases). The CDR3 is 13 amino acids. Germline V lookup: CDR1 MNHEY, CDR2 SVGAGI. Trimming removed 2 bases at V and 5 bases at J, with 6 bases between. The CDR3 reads CASSYRETGELFF. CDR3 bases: TGTGCCAGCAGTTACAGGGAGACCGGGGAGCTGTTTTTT.

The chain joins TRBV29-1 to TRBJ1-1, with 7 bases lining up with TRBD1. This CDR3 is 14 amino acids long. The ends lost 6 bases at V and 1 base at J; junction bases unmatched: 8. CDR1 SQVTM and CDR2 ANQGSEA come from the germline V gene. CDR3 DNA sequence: TGCAGCGTGAAGGCGGGACAGACGAACACTGAAGCTTTCTTT. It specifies CSVKAGQTNTEAFF. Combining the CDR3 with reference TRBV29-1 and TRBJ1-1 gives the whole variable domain SAVISQKPSRDICQRGTSLTIQCQVDSQVTMMFWYRQQPGQSLTLIATANQGSEATYESGFVIDKFPISRPNLTFSTLTVSNMSPEDSSIYLCSVKAGQTNTEAFFGQGTRLTVV.

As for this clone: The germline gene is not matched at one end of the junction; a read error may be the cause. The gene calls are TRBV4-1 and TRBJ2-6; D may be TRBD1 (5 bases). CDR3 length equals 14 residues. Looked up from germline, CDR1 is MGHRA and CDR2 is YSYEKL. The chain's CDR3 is CASSQSYGANGLTF. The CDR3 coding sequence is TGCGCCAGCAGCCAGAGTTATGGGGCCAACGGCCTGACTTTC.

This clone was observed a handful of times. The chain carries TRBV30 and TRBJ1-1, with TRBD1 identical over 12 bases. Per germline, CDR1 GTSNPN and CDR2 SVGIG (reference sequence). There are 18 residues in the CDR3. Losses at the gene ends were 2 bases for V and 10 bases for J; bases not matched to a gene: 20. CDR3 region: CAWSTTSGTGGLWNGAFF. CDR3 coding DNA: TGTGCCTGGAGTACAACCTCTGGGACAGGGGGCTTATGGAATGGAGCTTTCTTT.

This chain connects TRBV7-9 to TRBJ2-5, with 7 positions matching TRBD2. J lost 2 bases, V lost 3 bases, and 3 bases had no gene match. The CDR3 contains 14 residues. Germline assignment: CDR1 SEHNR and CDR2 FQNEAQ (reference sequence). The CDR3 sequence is CASSFTRGQETQYF. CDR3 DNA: TGTGCCAGCAGCTTTACGCGGGGGCAAGAGACCCAGTACTTC.

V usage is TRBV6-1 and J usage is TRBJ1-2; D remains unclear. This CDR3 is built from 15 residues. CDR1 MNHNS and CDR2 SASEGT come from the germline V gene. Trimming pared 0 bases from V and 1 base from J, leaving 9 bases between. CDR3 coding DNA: TGTGCCAGCAGTGAAGCCCCGCAGGTTAACTATGGCTACACCTTC. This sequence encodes CASSEAPQVNYGYTF.

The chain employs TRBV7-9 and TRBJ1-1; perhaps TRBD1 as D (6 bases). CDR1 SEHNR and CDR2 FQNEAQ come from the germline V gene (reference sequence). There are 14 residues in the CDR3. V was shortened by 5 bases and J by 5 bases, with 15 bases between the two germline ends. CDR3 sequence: CASSPVGAGTEAFF. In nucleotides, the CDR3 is TGTGCCAGCAGCCCCGTGGGGGCTGGGACTGAAGCTTTCTTT.

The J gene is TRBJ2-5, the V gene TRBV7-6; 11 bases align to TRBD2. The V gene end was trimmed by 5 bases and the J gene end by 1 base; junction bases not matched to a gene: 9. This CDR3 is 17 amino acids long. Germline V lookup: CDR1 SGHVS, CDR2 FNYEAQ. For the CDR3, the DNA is TGTGCCAGCAGCCTGGGACCGGGACTAGCGGTCCAAGAGACCCAGTACTTC. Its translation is CASSLGPGLAVQETQYF.